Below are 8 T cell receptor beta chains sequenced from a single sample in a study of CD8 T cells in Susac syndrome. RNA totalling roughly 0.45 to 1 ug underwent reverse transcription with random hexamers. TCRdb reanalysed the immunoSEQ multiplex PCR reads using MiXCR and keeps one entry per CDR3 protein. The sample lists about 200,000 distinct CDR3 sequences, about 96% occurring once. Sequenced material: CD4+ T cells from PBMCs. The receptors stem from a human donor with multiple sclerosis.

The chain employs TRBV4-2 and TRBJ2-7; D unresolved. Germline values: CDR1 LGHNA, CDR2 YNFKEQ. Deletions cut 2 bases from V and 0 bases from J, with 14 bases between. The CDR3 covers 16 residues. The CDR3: CASSQPPGGPSYEQYF. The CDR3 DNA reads TGTGCCAGCAGCCAACCACCAGGCGGTCCCTCCTACGAGCAGTACTTC.

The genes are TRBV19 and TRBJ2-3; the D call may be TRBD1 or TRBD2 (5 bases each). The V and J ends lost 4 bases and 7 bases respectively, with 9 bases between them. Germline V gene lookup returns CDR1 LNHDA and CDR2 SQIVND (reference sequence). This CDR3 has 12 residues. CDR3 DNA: TGTGCCAGTAGTACTAAGGGACATACGCAGTATTTT. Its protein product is CASSTKGHTQYF.

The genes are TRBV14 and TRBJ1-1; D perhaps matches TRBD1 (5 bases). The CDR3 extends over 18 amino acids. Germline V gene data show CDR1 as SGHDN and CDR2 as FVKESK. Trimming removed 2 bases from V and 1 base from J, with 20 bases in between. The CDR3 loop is CASSQPVIRGWGNTEAFF. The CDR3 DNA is TGTGCCAGCAGCCAACCCGTTATCCGGGGCTGGGGGAACACTGAAGCTTTCTTT.

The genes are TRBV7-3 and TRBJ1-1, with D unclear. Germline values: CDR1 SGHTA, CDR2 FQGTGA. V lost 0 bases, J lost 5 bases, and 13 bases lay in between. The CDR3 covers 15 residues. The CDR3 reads CASSLTPGSPTEAFF. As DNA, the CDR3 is TGTGCCAGCAGCTTAACACCCGGCAGTCCTACTGAAGCTTTCTTT.

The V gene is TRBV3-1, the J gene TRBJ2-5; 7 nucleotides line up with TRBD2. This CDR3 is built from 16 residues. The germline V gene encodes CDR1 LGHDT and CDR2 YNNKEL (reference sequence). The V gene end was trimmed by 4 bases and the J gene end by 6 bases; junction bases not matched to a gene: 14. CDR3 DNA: TGTGCCAGCAGCCCCCTGAGAGCGGGGAATCGGCAGACCCAGTACTTC. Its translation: CASSPLRAGNRQTQYF.

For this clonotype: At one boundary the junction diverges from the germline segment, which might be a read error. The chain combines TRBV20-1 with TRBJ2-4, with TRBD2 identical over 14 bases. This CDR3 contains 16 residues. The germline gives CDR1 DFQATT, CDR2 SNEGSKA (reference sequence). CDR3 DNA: TGCAGTGCTGGAGAGGGACTAGCGGGGGCTTTAAACATTCAGTACTTC. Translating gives CSAGEGLAGALNIQYF.

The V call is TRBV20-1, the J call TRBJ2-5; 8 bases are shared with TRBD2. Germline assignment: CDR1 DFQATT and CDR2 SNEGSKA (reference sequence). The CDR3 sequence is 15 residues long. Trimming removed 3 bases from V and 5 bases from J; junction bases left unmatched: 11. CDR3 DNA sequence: TGCAGTGCTAGTGCGTCGGGGGGGCCCGGGGAGACCCAGTACTTC. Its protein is CSASASGGPGETQYF.

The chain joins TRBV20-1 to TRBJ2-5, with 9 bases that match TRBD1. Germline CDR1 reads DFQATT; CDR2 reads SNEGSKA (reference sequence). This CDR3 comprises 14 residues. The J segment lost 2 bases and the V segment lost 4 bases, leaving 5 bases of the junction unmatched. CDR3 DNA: TGCAGTGCTAATTACAGGGGGCGTCAAGAGACCCAGTACTTC. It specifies CSANYRGRQETQYF.